What follows describes a single T cell receptor beta chain. Germline lookup yields CDR1 GTSNPN and CDR2 SVGIG (reference sequence). Trimming cost V 1 base and J 7 bases, with 14 bases left between them. The CDR3 runs 14 residues. The repertoire was sequenced with immunoSEQ multiplex PCR; TCRdb's copy has only in-frame clones and lacks some. This sample has tens of thousands of clones, with 80% to 90% found just once. This entry belongs to a study of T cell changes during pregnancy in multiple sclerosis. The sample was CD4+ T cells from peripheral blood mononuclear cells, taken in the first trimester of pregnancy. The chain combines TRBV30 with TRBJ1-5; the D is unclear. This sequence was found in a female donor with multiple sclerosis, enrolled in a pregnancy study. This CDR3 is CAWSDDSAGQPQHF. CDR3 nucleotides: TGTGCCTGGAGTGATGACTCCGCCGGCCAGCCCCAGCATTTT.